These 15 T cell receptor beta chains were all obtained from the same sample, sequenced in a study of T cells in Graves' hyperthyroidism and ophthalmopathy. RNA transcripts served as the template for amplifying TCR beta CDR3 regions. The HTBI primer set served for first-round RT-PCR of the TCR CDR3. TCRdb reprocessed the multiplex PCR reads with MiXCR, giving one entry per CDR3 protein. The sample yields approximately 640,000 distinct CDR3 sequences, 45% seen once. The sample consisted of peripheral blood or thyroid tissue (not recorded which). These receptors originate from an adult man with Graves' disease, either hyperthyroidism or ophthalmopathy (not recorded which).

Concerning this clonotype itself: A much bigger clone sits one base away, suggesting this may be a read error. The chain recombines TRBV2 with TRBJ1-5, with D perhaps matching TRBD1 (6 bases). Deletions cut 5 bases from V and 0 bases from J, with 14 bases between. The CDR3 runs to 16 residues. Germline lookup yields CDR1 SNHLY and CDR2 FYNNEI. The CDR3 sequence: CASSLSTGNSNQPQHF. The DNA of the CDR3 is TGTGCCAGCAGTCTCTCGACAGGAAATAGCAATCAGCCCCAGCATTTT. The full variable domain, completed using reference TRBV2 and TRBJ1-5, is EPEVTQTPSHQVTQMGQEVILRCVPISNHLYFYWYRQILGQKVEFLVSFYNNEISEKSEIFDDQFSVERPDGSNFTLKIRSTKLEDSAMYFCASSLSTGNSNQPQHFGDGTRLSIL.

This clonotype was recorded at least ten times. This chain links TRBV29-1 with TRBJ1-6; possibly TRBD1 for D (5 bases). The V end was cut by 7 bases, the J end by 7 bases, with 14 bases between. The CDR3 covers 13 residues. Looked up from germline, CDR1 is SQVTM and CDR2 is ANQGSEA. CDR3 loop: CSARDLENSPLHF. The CDR3 nucleotides read TGCAGCGCCCGGGACCTCGAGAATTCACCCCTCCACTTT.

This clonotype was counted a single time. V gene TRBV2 combines with J gene TRBJ2-7; D remains ambiguous. The germline V gene encodes CDR1 SNHLY and CDR2 FYNNEI. V dropped 7 bases and J dropped 7 bases, with 17 bases sitting between them. There are 13 residues in the CDR3. The CDR3 DNA reads as TGTGCCAGCACCCTGGAAGACTGGTGGGAGCAGTACTTC. This translates into CASTLEDWWEQYF.

This clonotype appeared many times. This chain joins TRBV7-2 and TRBJ2-7; D uncertain. In germline, CDR1 is SGHTA, CDR2 FQGNSA. The germline V and J ends were trimmed by 1 base and 6 bases, with 7 bases remaining between them. The length of the CDR3 is 12 residues. The CDR3 protein is CASSLDTVEQYF. Here the CDR3 DNA reads TGTGCCAGCAGCTTAGACACAGTCGAGCAGTACTTC.

The CDR3 protein is CASSYPRGQNTEAFF. The CDR3 region has the DNA TGTGCCAGCAGTTACCCTCGAGGCCAGAACACTGAAGCTTTCTTT. The rearrangement uses TRBV6-5 and TRBJ1-1; D unresolved. Looked up from germline, CDR1 is MNHEY and CDR2 is SVGAGI. Trimming cost V 2 bases and J 1 base, with 11 bases left between them. This CDR3 comprises 15 residues.

To note about this clonotype: Here the CDR3 omits its conserved ending phenylalanine or tryptophan, so a read error is the likely source. The chain carries TRBV15 and TRBJ1-6, with D possibly being TRBD1 (5 bases). The CDR3 has 14 amino acids. V lost 9 bases, J lost 5 bases, and 14 bases lay in between. The germline V gene has CDR1 LNHNV and CDR2 YYDKDF (reference sequence). CDR3 coding DNA: TGTGCCACGAAGATGGTAGGGGATAATTCACCCCTCCACCTT. Encoded protein: CATKMVGDNSPLHL.

J is TRBJ1-5 and V is TRBV19; 7 nucleotides agree with TRBD1. CDR1 is LNHDA, CDR2 SQIVND, per germline (reference sequence). CDR3 size: 16 residues. Germline trimming cut 6 bases from V and 0 bases from J; bases unmatched to any gene: 8. In nucleotides, the CDR3 is TGTGCCAGTAGCAATCGACAGGGAAATAGCAATCAGCCCCAGCATTTT. Amino acids: CASSNRQGNSNQPQHF. The variable domain in full, with the rest retrieved from reference TRBV19 and TRBJ1-5, is DGGITQSPKYLFRKEGQNVTLSCEQNLNHDAMYWYRQDPGQGLRLIYYSQIVNDFQKGDIAEGYSVSREKKESFPLTVTSAQKNPTAFYLCASSNRQGNSNQPQHFGDGTRLSIL.

This clonotype was seen a single time. The rearrangement links TRBV20-1 to TRBJ1-2; 7 bases fit TRBD1. The CDR3 is 13 amino acids. Germline CDR1 DFQATT, CDR2 SNEGSKA (reference sequence). With 6 bases clipped from V and 6 bases from J, the junction kept 10 bases outside the gene matches. The CDR3 region is CSASPGTEHGYTF. The CDR3 DNA follows: TGCAGTGCGTCACCCGGGACAGAGCATGGCTACACCTTC.

The chain is built from TRBV7-6 and TRBJ2-2, with 9 bases fitting TRBD1. CDR1 is SGHVS, CDR2 FNYEAQ, per germline. The CDR3 loop spans 17 amino acids. The V gene end was trimmed by 5 bases and the J gene end by 4 bases; junction bases not matched to a gene: 11. The CDR3, as DNA: TGTGCCAGCAGCCCCAGGGGACAGGGTGCGAGCACCGGGGAGCTGTTTTTT. Translating it yields CASSPRGQGASTGELFF.

This clonotype was seen only a few times. Here the CDR3 reads CASSESQVRNEKLFF. The CDR3 DNA sequence: TGTGCCAGCAGTGAATCACAGGTTCGAAATGAAAAACTGTTTTTT. This sequence joins TRBV2 and TRBJ1-4, with a possible D match to TRBD1 (5 bases). V was clipped by 2 bases and J by 5 bases, with 12 bases between them. The CDR3 is 15 residues long. CDR1 is SNHLY, CDR2 FYNNEI, per germline.

Notes on this clonotype: Being one base from a much bigger clone, this may be a read error. As DNA, the CDR3 is TGTGCCAGCAGAGGAAAAGGGGGAGAAAAACTGTTTTTT. Its protein product is CASRGKGGEKLFF. The chain has TRBV6-1 and TRBJ1-4, with a possible D match to TRBD1 (6 bases). With 6 bases removed from V and 8 bases from J, the gap between germline ends came to 13 bases. The CDR3 contains 13 residues. Germline V gene lookup returns CDR1 MNHNS and CDR2 SASEGT.

The chain uses TRBV7-1 and TRBJ1-6, with D possibly TRBD1 on 5 matching bases. TRBV7-1 is flagged as an ORF with uncertain function. Trimming took 8 bases from V and 8 from J, leaving 16 bases between them. The CDR3 sequence is 14 residues long. This CDR3 reads CASAPEGLHSPLHF. CDR3 DNA sequence: TGTGCCAGCGCTCCGGAGGGACTACATTCACCCCTCCACTTT.

There are a few counts of this clonotype. The V call is TRBV20-1, the J call TRBJ2-6, with 11 bases lining up with TRBD1. The CDR3 has 15 residues. Trimming at V came to 5 bases and at J to 3 bases, leaving 3 bases not matched to a gene. Germline V gives CDR1 DFQATT, CDR2 SNEGSKA (reference sequence). As DNA, the CDR3 is TGCAGTGCTTCGGGACAGGGGGTTGGGGCCAACGTCCTGACTTTC. It yields the protein CSASGQGVGANVLTF.

This clonotype turned up a few times. This chain joins TRBV29-1 and TRBJ2-5, with 8 positions matching TRBD2. Looked up from germline, CDR1 is SQVTM and CDR2 is ANQGSEA. Trimming took 4 bases from V and 2 from J; bases not matched to a gene: 15. This CDR3 is built from 17 residues. The CDR3 DNA sequence: TGCAGCGTTGTTTTTATTGTCCAGCGGGGGATACAAGAGACCCAGTACTTC. Protein: CSVVFIVQRGIQETQYF.

V gene TRBV24-1 combines with J gene TRBJ1-5, with D perhaps matching TRBD1 (5 bases). The ends were cut back, 5 bases at V and 2 bases at J, with 18 bases in the middle. The germline CDR1 and CDR2 sequences are KGHDR and SFDVKD. The CDR3 sequence is 17 residues long. The CDR3 sequence is CATSASSLGVGNQPQHF. CDR3 DNA: TGTGCCACCAGTGCCAGCAGCTTGGGGGTTGGCAATCAGCCCCAGCATTTT.